The clone carrying this T cell receptor beta chain was picked up a small number of times. No antigen is known for it. Researchers amplified the TCR beta CDR3 regions from RNA transcripts. TCR CDR3 underwent first-round RT-PCR with the HTBI primer set. Each CDR3 protein gets one entry after TCRdb re-called the multiplex PCR reads with MiXCR. The sample contains nearly 600,000 distinct CDR3 sequences, 13% to 15% of which appear only once. The record originates from a study of T cells in Graves' hyperthyroidism and ophthalmopathy. Overall study findings and caveats: Ophthalmopathy onset followed model prediction by a median around six months.

This CDR3 has 16 residues. V lost 5 bases, J lost 1 base, and 8 bases stayed unmatched. Looked up from germline, CDR1 is MNHNS and CDR2 is SASEGT. Sequencing was carried out using blood. J is TRBJ1-5 and V is TRBV6-1, with 7 bases aligning to TRBD1. The sequence derives from a woman under 30 with Graves' ophthalmopathy. The CDR3: CASSSGGGGSNQPQHF. CDR3 nucleotides: TGTGCCAGCAGTTCCGGAGGGGGCGGAAGCAATCAGCCCCAGCATTTT.